A selection of T cell receptor beta chains follows, all from one sample in a study of response to subunit inactivated influenza vaccine. TCRdb called the RT-PCR reads again in MiXCR, with one record for every CDR3 protein. The sample shows some 850,000 distinct CDR3 sequences, roughly 18% of them seen only once. This material consisted of PBMCs from blood, taken 5 days after vaccination. These receptors all come from a man aged 45-60 years who received an inactivated influenza vaccine. The CDR3 runs from the conserved cysteine through the conserved F or W. D genes are given only for firm matches. Expanded clones get a size class; other rows say once, few or many, or leave the size out.

cdr3_nt: TGCGCCAGCAGCTTGGGACAGGGATCCCCCTACGAGCAGTACTTC; cdr3_aa: CASSLGQGSPYEQYF; clone_size: NA; v_call: TRBV5-1; j_call: TRBJ2-7; d_call: TRBD1
cdr3_nt: TGCAGTGCCCTCCCAGGACAGATTAATGAAAAACTGTTTTTT; cdr3_aa: CSALPGQINEKLFF; clone_size: few; v_call: TRBV20-1; j_call: TRBJ1-4; d_call: NA
cdr3_nt: TGCGCCAGCAGCTTTGACGGGGACTCCTACAATGAGCAGTTCTTC; cdr3_aa: CASSFDGDSYNEQFF; clone_size: NA; v_call: TRBV5-1; j_call: TRBJ2-1; d_call: NA
cdr3_nt: TGTTCCAGCAGTTTTGGGGGGCCGGAGACCCAGTACTTC; cdr3_aa: CSSSFGGPETQYF; clone_size: NA; v_call: TRBV12-3/TRBV12-4; j_call: TRBJ2-5; d_call: NA
cdr3_nt: TGTGCCAGCAGTGCGAACTATGGCTACACCTTC; cdr3_aa: CASSANYGYTF; clone_size: many; v_call: TRBV7-9; j_call: TRBJ1-2; d_call: NA
cdr3_nt: TGCAGTGCTAGAACTAGGTTTGGTCCAAGTGGCTACACCTTC; cdr3_aa: CSARTRFGPSGYTF; clone_size: few; v_call: TRBV20-1; j_call: TRBJ1-2; d_call: NA
cdr3_nt: TGCAGTGCTAGTCCCCGGACCACCCAGTACTTC; cdr3_aa: CSASPRTTQYF; clone_size: many; v_call: TRBV20-1; j_call: TRBJ2-5; d_call: NA
cdr3_nt: TGCAGTGCTAGAGATGAGTTGGGGGGCTCTCGGTATGGCTACACCTTC; cdr3_aa: CSARDELGGSRYGYTF; clone_size: NA; v_call: TRBV20-1; j_call: TRBJ1-2; d_call: NA
cdr3_nt: TGTGCCACCAGTGACTCGACGGGTAGCAATCAGCCCCAGCATTTT; cdr3_aa: CATSDSTGSNQPQHF; clone_size: NA; v_call: TRBV24-1; j_call: TRBJ1-5; d_call: NA
cdr3_nt: TGCAGTGCTAGAGAGAGGGGGTCCGCGCTCGGGACCCAGTACTTC; cdr3_aa: CSARERGSALGTQYF; clone_size: few; v_call: TRBV20-1; j_call: TRBJ2-5; d_call: NA
cdr3_nt: TGTGCCAGCAGTTACTCCCAGAACACCGGGGAGCTGTTTTTT; cdr3_aa: CASSYSQNTGELFF; clone_size: few; v_call: TRBV6-5; j_call: TRBJ2-2; d_call: NA
cdr3_nt: TGTGCCAGCAGACCTCGAGGACCCGAAACAGATACGCAGTATTTT; cdr3_aa: CASRPRGPETDTQYF; clone_size: NA; v_call: TRBV7-2; j_call: TRBJ2-3; d_call: NA
cdr3_nt: TGCGCCAGCAGCCAGATGACAGGGAAGAGTCAGCCCCAGCATTTT; cdr3_aa: CASSQMTGKSQPQHF; clone_size: NA; v_call: TRBV4-3; j_call: TRBJ1-5; d_call: TRBD1
cdr3_nt: TGTGCCAGCAGTTTATCGCCTTTGGGATCGCGGGGGGGCCCTTGGGAGACCCAGTACTTC; cdr3_aa: CASSLSPLGSRGGPWETQYF; clone_size: NA; v_call: TRBV27; j_call: TRBJ2-5; d_call: TRBD2
cdr3_nt: TGCAGTGCTAGGGATAGCGGGAGGGCCAAAAACATTCAGTACTTC; cdr3_aa: CSARDSGRAKNIQYF; clone_size: few; v_call: TRBV20-1; j_call: TRBJ2-4; d_call: TRBD2
cdr3_nt: TGTGCCAGCAGTGAATTGGGCGGAACCTATGGCTACACCTTC; cdr3_aa: CASSELGGTYGYTF; clone_size: many; v_call: TRBV25-1; j_call: TRBJ1-2; d_call: NA
cdr3_nt: TGTGCCAGCTCACCATCGGGTCTCACAGATACGCAGTATTTT; cdr3_aa: CASSPSGLTDTQYF; clone_size: many; v_call: TRBV18; j_call: TRBJ2-3; d_call: NA
cdr3_nt: TGTGCCAGCAGCTTATTAAGCGGGAGGGCCTCGAACACCGGGGAGCTGTTTTTT; cdr3_aa: CASSLLSGRASNTGELFF; clone_size: NA; v_call: TRBV11-2; j_call: TRBJ2-2; d_call: TRBD2
cdr3_nt: TGCAGTGCTAGACCTGTGGCAGGGTTGACCTACGAGCAGTACTTC; cdr3_aa: CSARPVAGLTYEQYF; clone_size: NA; v_call: TRBV20-1; j_call: TRBJ2-7; d_call: NA
cdr3_nt: TGCAGCGTTTCCCGGGGACAGGGCCCCTACGAGCAGTACTTC; cdr3_aa: CSVSRGQGPYEQYF; clone_size: many; v_call: TRBV29-1; j_call: TRBJ2-7; d_call: TRBD1
cdr3_nt: TGTGCCAGCAGCCAATACGCTAGCGGGGCTAGCACAGATACGCAGTATTTT; cdr3_aa: CASSQYASGASTDTQYF; clone_size: few; v_call: TRBV4-2; j_call: TRBJ2-3; d_call: TRBD2
cdr3_nt: TGTGCCAGCAGCCCGACCCGACAGCAAGAGACCCAGTACTTC; cdr3_aa: CASSPTRQQETQYF; clone_size: few; v_call: TRBV7-2; j_call: TRBJ2-5; d_call: NA
cdr3_nt: TGTGCCAGCAGCCGCATGGGGGGCACAGATACGCAGTATTTT; cdr3_aa: CASSRMGGTDTQYF; clone_size: NA; v_call: TRBV7-9; j_call: TRBJ2-3; d_call: NA
cdr3_nt: TGTGCCAGCAGCTCAGGGGCTAATAGCAATCAGCCCCAGCATTTT; cdr3_aa: CASSSGANSNQPQHF; clone_size: few; v_call: TRBV5-5; j_call: TRBJ1-5; d_call: NA
cdr3_nt: TGTGCCAGCAGTTTGGGGCTAGTTCCCACCTTCTACGAGCAGTACTTC; cdr3_aa: CASSLGLVPTFYEQYF; clone_size: few; v_call: TRBV12-3/TRBV12-4; j_call: TRBJ2-7; d_call: NA
cdr3_nt: TGTGCCAGCAGGAGCGGACTCTCTGGAAACACCATATATTTT; cdr3_aa: CASRSGLSGNTIYF; clone_size: few; v_call: TRBV6-2/TRBV6-3; j_call: TRBJ1-3; d_call: NA
cdr3_nt: TGCAGTGCTAGAGATTTGGACAGCTACGAGCAGTACTTC; cdr3_aa: CSARDLDSYEQYF; clone_size: NA; v_call: TRBV20-1; j_call: TRBJ2-7; d_call: NA
cdr3_nt: TGTGCCAGCAGCTTTGGTACAGCGTCCCAGATGACCCAGTACTTC; cdr3_aa: CASSFGTASQMTQYF; clone_size: NA; v_call: TRBV11-2; j_call: TRBJ2-5; d_call: NA
cdr3_nt: TGTGCCACCAGCAGAGATCAGACGGCCGGGGAGCTGTTTTTT; cdr3_aa: CATSRDQTAGELFF; clone_size: NA; v_call: TRBV15; j_call: TRBJ2-2; d_call: NA
cdr3_nt: TGTGCCAGCAGCTTAGAAGAGGGAAATGAGCAGTTCTTC; cdr3_aa: CASSLEEGNEQFF; clone_size: few; v_call: TRBV11-1; j_call: TRBJ2-1; d_call: NA
cdr3_nt: TGTGCCAGCAGTTTAAGATTCGACAGGGGGCTGGTAAAGAACGAGCAGTACTTC; cdr3_aa: CASSLRFDRGLVKNEQYF; clone_size: many; v_call: TRBV28; j_call: TRBJ2-7; d_call: TRBD1
cdr3_nt: TGCGCCAGCAGCTTAAAGGGGGCTGTCACAGATACGCAGTATTTT; cdr3_aa: CASSLKGAVTDTQYF; clone_size: NA; v_call: TRBV5-1; j_call: TRBJ2-3; d_call: TRBD1
cdr3_nt: TGTGCCAGCAGGGTGCCCTCGCGCCAAGAGACCCAGTACTTC; cdr3_aa: CASRVPSRQETQYF; clone_size: few; v_call: TRBV28; j_call: TRBJ2-5; d_call: NA
cdr3_nt: TGTGCCATCAGTGATGAAGGGACTTTGGGCAATCAGCCCCAGCATTTT; cdr3_aa: CAISDEGTLGNQPQHF; clone_size: NA; v_call: TRBV10-3; j_call: TRBJ1-5; d_call: NA
cdr3_nt: TGTGCCAGCAGCTTAGATGCAGGGCTGAACACCGGGGAGCTGTTTTTT; cdr3_aa: CASSLDAGLNTGELFF; clone_size: few; v_call: TRBV7-2; j_call: TRBJ2-2; d_call: NA
cdr3_nt: TGCAGTGCTACTCCGGGAACTGGGTACGAGCAGTACTTC; cdr3_aa: CSATPGTGYEQYF; clone_size: NA; v_call: TRBV20-1; j_call: TRBJ2-7; d_call: NA
cdr3_nt: TGTGCCAGCAAGGAGGTCGACGGGGAGCTGTTTTTT; cdr3_aa: CASKEVDGELFF; clone_size: few; v_call: TRBV2; j_call: TRBJ2-2; d_call: NA
cdr3_nt: TGTGCCAGCAGCCCCTGGACTAGCGGGAGTTACGAGCAGTACTTC; cdr3_aa: CASSPWTSGSYEQYF; clone_size: NA; v_call: TRBV6-1; j_call: TRBJ2-7; d_call: TRBD2
cdr3_nt: TGCAGTGCAAACCCGGGACTAGCGATAGATACGCAGTATTTT; cdr3_aa: CSANPGLAIDTQYF; clone_size: NA; v_call: TRBV20-1; j_call: TRBJ2-3; d_call: TRBD2
cdr3_nt: TGTGCCAGCAGTTACGCCAGGGGTAATTCACCCCTCCACTTT; cdr3_aa: CASSYARGNSPLHF; clone_size: NA; v_call: TRBV6-5; j_call: TRBJ1-6; d_call: NA